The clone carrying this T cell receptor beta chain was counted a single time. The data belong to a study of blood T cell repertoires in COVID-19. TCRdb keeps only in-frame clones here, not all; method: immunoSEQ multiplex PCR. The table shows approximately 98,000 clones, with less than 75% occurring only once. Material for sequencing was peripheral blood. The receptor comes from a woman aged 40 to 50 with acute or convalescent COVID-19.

CDR3 protein: CASSLGQADTGELFF. Here the CDR3 DNA reads TGTGCCAGCAGCCTGGGGCAGGCGGACACCGGGGAGCTGTTTTTT. The gene calls are TRBV7-2 and TRBJ2-2, with D perhaps matching TRBD1 (5 bases). The CDR3 is 15 residues long. Trimming pared 5 bases from V and 3 bases from J, leaving 13 bases between. Germline CDR1 and CDR2: SGHTA and FQGNSA.